The clone carrying this TCR beta chain came up once. The data stem from a study of shared clonotypes between healthy human individuals. Germline V gene lookup returns CDR1 MNHEY and CDR2 SMNVEV (reference sequence). The V gene end was trimmed by 5 bases and the J gene end by 6 bases; junction bases not matched to a gene: 10. The length of the CDR3 is 15 residues. Adults of Caucasian background living in Nashville, Tennessee made up all donors. The input for sorted-subset replicate PCRs was around 200 ng DNA, about 29,000 T cell genomes. Repertoires were generated with immunoSEQ multiplex PCR, while TCRdb's copy carries only in-frame clones and drops some. Of 2 million to 2.5 million clones in the sample, almost 96% were seen once.

The gene calls are TRBV27 and TRBJ2-1, with 7 bases lining up with TRBD1. The receptor was derived from a man aged 18 to 29 in good health. The sequencing input was naive CD4+ T cells sorted from blood. Regarding subset: CD45RA+ positively selected. The CDR3 region is CASSPDRALGNEQFF. DNA for the CDR3: TGTGCCAGCAGTCCCGACAGGGCCCTCGGCAATGAGCAGTTCTTC.